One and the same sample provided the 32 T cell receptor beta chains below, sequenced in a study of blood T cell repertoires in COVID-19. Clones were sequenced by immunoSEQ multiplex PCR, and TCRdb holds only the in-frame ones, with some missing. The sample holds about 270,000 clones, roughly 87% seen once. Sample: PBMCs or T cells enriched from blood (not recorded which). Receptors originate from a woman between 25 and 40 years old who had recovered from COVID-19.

The CDR3 protein is CATSRDQGRRNTIYF. In DNA form, the CDR3 reads TGTGCCACCAGCAGAGACCAGGGTAGGAGAAACACCATATATTTT. The chain links TRBV15 to TRBJ1-3; D may be TRBD1 (5 bases). This CDR3 is 15 amino acids long. Germline CDR1 LNHNV, CDR2 YYDKDF (reference sequence). V was cut by 0 bases and J by 5 bases, with 11 bases left in between.

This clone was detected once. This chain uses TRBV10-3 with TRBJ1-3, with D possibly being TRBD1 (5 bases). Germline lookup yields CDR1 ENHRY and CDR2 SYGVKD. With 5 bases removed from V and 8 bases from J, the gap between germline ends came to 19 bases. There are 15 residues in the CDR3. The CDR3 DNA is TGTGCCATCAGTTCCCTCCGGTGGGGGGAGGACACCATATATTTT. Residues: CAISSLRWGEDTIYF.

The CDR3 loop is CASSRNGRETYEQYF. CDR3 in DNA: TGTGCCAGCAGTAGGAACGGGAGGGAGACCTACGAGCAGTACTTC. The J gene is TRBJ2-7, the V gene TRBV25-1, with 8 bases lining up with TRBD2. CDR1 is MGHDK, CDR2 SYGVNS, per germline. J gave up 2 bases and V 5 bases, and 8 bases lay outside the gene matches. This CDR3 has 15 residues.

For the CDR3, the DNA is TGCGCCAGCAGCTTGGCCCCCCACGGGGGTGAAAAACTGTTTTTT. Amino acids: CASSLAPHGGEKLFF. The chain is built from TRBV5-1 and TRBJ1-4, with a tentative D call TRBD1 (5 bases). The CDR3 spans 15 residues. Germline CDR1 and CDR2: SGHRS and YFSETQ. With 0 bases removed from V and 7 bases from J, the gap between germline ends came to 13 bases.

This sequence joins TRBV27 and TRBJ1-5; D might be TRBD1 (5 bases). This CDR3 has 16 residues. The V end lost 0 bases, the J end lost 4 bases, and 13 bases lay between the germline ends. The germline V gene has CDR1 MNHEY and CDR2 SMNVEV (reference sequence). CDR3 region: CASSLSAGSWNQPQHF. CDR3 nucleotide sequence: TGTGCCAGCAGTTTATCCGCAGGGTCCTGGAATCAGCCCCAGCATTTT.

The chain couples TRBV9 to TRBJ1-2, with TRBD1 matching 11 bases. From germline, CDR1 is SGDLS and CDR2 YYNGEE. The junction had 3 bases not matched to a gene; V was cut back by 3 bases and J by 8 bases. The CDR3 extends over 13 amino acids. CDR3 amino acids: CASSEGQGDGYTF. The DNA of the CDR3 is TGTGCCAGCAGCGAGGGACAGGGGGACGGCTACACCTTC.

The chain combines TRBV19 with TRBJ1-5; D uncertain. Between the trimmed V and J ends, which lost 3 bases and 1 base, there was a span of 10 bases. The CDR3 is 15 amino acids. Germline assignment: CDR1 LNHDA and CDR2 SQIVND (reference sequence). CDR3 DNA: TGTGCCAGTAGTATGGCACAGACGAGCAATCAGCCCCAGCATTTT. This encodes CASSMAQTSNQPQHF.

CDR3 loop: CASSQVTGGGNYGYTF. CDR3 DNA: TGCGCCAGCAGCCAAGTGACAGGCGGGGGAAACTATGGCTACACCTTC. The chain links TRBV4-3 to TRBJ1-2; D is perhaps TRBD1 (6 bases). Germline assignment: CDR1 LGHNA and CDR2 YSLEER. Trimming cost V 1 base and J 2 bases, with 14 bases left between them. The CDR3 length is 16 residues.

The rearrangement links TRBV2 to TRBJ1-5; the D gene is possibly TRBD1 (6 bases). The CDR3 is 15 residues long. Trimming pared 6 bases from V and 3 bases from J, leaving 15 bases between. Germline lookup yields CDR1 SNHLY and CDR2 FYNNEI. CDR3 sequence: CASSEYRDNNQPQHF. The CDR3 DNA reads TGTGCCAGCAGCGAATACCGGGACAACAATCAGCCCCAGCATTTT. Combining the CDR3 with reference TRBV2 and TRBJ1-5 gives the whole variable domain EPEVTQTPSHQVTQMGQEVILRCVPISNHLYFYWYRQILGQKVEFLVSFYNNEISEKSEIFDDQFSVERPDGSNFTLKIRSTKLEDSAMYFCASSEYRDNNQPQHFGDGTRLSIL.

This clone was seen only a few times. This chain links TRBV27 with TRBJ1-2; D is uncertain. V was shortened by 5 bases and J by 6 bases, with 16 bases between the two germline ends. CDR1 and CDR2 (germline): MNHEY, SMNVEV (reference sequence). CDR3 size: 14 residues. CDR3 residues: CASSGEPRENGYTF. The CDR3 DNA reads TGTGCCAGCAGTGGAGAGCCGAGAGAGAATGGCTACACCTTC.

CDR3 sequence (DNA): TGTGCCAGCAGTTTGGGGTGGACTTACGAGCAGTACTTC. Its protein product is CASSLGWTYEQYF. The chain has TRBV27 and TRBJ2-7, with a tentative D call TRBD2 (5 bases). Between the trimmed V and J ends, which lost 3 bases and 4 bases, there was a span of 10 bases. The CDR3 consists of 13 residues. The germline V gene has CDR1 MNHEY and CDR2 SMNVEV (reference sequence).

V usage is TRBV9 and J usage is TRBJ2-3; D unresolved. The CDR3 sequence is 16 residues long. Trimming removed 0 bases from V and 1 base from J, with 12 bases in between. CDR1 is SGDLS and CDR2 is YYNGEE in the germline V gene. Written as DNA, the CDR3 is TGTGCCAGCAGCGTAGGATGGGCAGAAGGCACAGATACGCAGTATTTT. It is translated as CASSVGWAEGTDTQYF.

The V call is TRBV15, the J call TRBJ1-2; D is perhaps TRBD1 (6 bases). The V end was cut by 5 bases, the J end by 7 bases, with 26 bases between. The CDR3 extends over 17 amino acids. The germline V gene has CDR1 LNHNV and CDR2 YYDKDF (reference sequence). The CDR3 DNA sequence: TGTGCCACCAGCGACCCGTGGGCCCGGACAGTGTTGTTTGGCTACACCTTC. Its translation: CATSDPWARTVLFGYTF.

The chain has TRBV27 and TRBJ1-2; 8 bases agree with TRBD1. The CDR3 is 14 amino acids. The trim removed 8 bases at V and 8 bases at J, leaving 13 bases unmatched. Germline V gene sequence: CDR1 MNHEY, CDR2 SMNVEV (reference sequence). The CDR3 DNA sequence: TGTGCCAGCGCCAGAACCCGGACAGGGATCGGCTACACCTTC. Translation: CASARTRTGIGYTF.

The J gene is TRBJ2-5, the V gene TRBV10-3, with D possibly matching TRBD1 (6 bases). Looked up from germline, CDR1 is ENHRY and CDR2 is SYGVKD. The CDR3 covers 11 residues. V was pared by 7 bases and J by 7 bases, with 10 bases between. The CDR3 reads CAIKGVGTQYF. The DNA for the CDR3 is TGTGCCATCAAGGGGGTCGGGACCCAGTACTTC.

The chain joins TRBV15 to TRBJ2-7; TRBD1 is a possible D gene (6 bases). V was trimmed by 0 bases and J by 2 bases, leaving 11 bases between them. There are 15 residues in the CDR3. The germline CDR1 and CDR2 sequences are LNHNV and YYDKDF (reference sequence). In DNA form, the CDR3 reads TGTGCCACCAGCAGAGATCATTCAGGGGCCTACGAGCAGTACTTC. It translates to CATSRDHSGAYEQYF.

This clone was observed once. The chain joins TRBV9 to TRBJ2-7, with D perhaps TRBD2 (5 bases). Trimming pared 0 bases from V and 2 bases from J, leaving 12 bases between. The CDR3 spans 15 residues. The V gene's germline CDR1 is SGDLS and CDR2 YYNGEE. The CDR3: CASSVDPAETYEQYF. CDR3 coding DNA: TGTGCCAGCAGCGTAGACCCAGCGGAAACCTACGAGCAGTACTTC.

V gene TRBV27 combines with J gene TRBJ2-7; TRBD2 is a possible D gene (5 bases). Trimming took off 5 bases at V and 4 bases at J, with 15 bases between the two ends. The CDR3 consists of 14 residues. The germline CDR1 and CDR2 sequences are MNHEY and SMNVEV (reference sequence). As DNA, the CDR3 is TGTGCCAGCAGTCCGAGGGCCACAATTTACGAGCAGTACTTC. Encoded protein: CASSPRATIYEQYF.

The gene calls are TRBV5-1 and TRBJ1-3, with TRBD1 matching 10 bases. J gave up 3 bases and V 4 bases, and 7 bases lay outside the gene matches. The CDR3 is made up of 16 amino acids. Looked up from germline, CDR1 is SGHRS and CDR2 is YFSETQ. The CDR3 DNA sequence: TGCGCCAGCAGCCCATCCGGACAGGGGGTTGGAAACACCATATATTTT. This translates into CASSPSGQGVGNTIYF.

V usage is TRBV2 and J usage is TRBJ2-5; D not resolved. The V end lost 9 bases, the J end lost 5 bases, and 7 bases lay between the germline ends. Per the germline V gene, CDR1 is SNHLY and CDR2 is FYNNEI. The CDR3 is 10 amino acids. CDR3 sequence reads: CARFPETQYF. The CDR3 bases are TGTGCCAGGTTCCCGGAGACCCAGTACTTC.

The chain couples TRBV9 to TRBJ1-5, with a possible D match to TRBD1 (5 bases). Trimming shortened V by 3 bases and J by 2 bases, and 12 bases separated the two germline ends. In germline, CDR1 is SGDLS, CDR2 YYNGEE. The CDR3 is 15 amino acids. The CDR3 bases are TGTGCCAGCAGCGCGGGACTGTACGGCAATCAGCCCCAGCATTTT. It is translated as CASSAGLYGNQPQHF.

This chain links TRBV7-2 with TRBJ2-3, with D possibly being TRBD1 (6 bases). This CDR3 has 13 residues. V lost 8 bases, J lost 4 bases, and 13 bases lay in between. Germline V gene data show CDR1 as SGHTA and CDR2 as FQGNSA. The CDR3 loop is CASGPGVADTQYF. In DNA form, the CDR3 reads TGTGCCAGCGGCCCAGGGGTCGCAGATACGCAGTATTTT.

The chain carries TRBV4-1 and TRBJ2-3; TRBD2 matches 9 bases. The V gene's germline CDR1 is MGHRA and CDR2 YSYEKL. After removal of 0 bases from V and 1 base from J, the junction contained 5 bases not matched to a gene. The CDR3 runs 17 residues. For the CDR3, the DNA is TGCGCCAGCAGCCAAGAAGGGCTAGCGGGACGCACAGATACGCAGTATTTT. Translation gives CASSQEGLAGRTDTQYF.

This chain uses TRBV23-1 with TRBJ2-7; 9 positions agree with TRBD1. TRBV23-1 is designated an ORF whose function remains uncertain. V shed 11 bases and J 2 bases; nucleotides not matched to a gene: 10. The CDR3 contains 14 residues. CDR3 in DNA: TGCGCCCAAGATCCGGGACAGGGTACCTACGAGCAGTACTTC. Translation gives CAQDPGQGTYEQYF.

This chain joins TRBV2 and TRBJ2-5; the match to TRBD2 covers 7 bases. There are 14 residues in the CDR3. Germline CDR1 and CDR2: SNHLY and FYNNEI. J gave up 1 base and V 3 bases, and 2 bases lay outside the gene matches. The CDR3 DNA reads TGTGCCAGCAGTGATCGGACTAGCCAAGAGACCCAGTACTTC. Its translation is CASSDRTSQETQYF. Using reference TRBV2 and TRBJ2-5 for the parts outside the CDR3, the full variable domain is EPEVTQTPSHQVTQMGQEVILRCVPISNHLYFYWYRQILGQKVEFLVSFYNNEISEKSEIFDDQFSVERPDGSNFTLKIRSTKLEDSAMYFCASSDRTSQETQYFGPGTRLLVL.

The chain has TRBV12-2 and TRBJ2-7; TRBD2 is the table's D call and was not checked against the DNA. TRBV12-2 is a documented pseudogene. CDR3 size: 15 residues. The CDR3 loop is CASRPRGGTNYEQYF. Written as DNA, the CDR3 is TGTGCAAGTCGCCCAAGGGGCGGGACCAATTACGAGCAGTACTTC.

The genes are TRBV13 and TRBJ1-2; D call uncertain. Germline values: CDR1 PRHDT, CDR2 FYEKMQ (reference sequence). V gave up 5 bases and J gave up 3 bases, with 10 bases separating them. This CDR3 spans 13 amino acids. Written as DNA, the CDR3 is TGTGCCAGCAGCACCAGTCCTGACTATGGCTACACCTTC. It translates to CASSTSPDYGYTF.

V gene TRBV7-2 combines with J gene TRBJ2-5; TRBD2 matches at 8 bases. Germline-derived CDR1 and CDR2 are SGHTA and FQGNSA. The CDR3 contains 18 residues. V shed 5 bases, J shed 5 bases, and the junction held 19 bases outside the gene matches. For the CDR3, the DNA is TGTGCCAGCAGCGCCACAGCCTCATCGGGGGGGGCCGGTGAGACCCAGTACTTC. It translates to CASSATASSGGAGETQYF.

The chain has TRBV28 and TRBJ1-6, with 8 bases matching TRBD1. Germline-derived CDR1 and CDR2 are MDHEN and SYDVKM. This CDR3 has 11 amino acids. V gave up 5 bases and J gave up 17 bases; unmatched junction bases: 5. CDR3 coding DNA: TGTGCCAGCAGTACCAGACAGGGGATCCACTTT. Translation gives CASSTRQGIHF.

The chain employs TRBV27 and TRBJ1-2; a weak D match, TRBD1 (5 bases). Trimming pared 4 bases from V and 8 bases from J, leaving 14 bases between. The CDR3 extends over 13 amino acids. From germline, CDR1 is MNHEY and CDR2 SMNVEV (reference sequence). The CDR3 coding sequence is TGTGCCAGCAGTTCAAAAAGGGGCGAGGGCTACACCTTC. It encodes CASSSKRGEGYTF.

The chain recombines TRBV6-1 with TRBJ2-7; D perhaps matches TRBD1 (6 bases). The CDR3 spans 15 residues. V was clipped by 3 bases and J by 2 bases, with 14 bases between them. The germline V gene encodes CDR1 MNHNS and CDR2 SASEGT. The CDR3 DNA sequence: TGTGCCAGCAGTGATGTGGCAGGGGCCACCTACGAGCAGTACTTC. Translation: CASSDVAGATYEQYF.

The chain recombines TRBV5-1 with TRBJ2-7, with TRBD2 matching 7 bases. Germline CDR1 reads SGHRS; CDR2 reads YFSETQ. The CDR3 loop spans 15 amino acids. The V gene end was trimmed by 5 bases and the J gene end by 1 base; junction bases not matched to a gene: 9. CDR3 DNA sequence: TGCGCCAGCAGGAGGGATGGAGCGGGGTCCTACGAGCAGTACTTC. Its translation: CASRRDGAGSYEQYF.